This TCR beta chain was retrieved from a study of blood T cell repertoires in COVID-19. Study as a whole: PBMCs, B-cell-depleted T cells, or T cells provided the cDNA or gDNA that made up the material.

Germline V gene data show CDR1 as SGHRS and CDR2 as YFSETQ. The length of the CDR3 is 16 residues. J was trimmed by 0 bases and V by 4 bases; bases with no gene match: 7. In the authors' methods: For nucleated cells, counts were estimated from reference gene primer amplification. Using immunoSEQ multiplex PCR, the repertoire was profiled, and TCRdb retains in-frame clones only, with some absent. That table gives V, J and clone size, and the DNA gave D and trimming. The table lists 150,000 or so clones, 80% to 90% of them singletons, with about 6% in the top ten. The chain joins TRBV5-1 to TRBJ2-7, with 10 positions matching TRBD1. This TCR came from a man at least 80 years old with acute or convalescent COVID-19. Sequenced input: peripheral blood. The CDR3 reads CASSILGQGISYEQYF. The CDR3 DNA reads TGCGCCAGCAGCATACTGGGACAGGGGATCTCCTACGAGCAGTACTTC. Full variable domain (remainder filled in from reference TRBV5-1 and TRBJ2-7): KAGVTQTPRYLIKTRGQQVTLSCSPISGHRSVSWYQQTPGQGLQFLFEYFSETQRNKGNFPGRFSGRQFSNSRSEMNVSTLELGDSALYLCASSILGQGISYEQYFGPGTRLTVT.